The 8 T cell receptor beta chains in this list originate from one sample, sequenced in a study of cytomegalovirus exposure and HLA in healthy donors. The method was immunoSEQ multiplex PCR; TCRdb's version includes in-frame clones alone and lacks a portion of them. The sample contains over 120,000 clones, 87% of which appear only once. The specimen was PBMCs. The source is a man between 18 and 35 years old in good health and CMV-seropositive.

By sample share, this clone is medium-sized (0.01 to 0.1%). The same CDR3 is also encoded by other DNA sequences in this sample. The chain joins TRBV7-9 to TRBJ2-7; 8 nucleotides agree with TRBD1. Germline lookup yields CDR1 SEHNR and CDR2 FQNEAQ (reference sequence). The CDR3 spans 14 residues. V lost 5 bases and J lost 3; bases outside the gene matches: 6. CDR3 sequence reads: CASSHRDRNYEQYF. DNA of the CDR3: TGTGCCAGCAGCCACCGGGACAGGAACTACGAGCAGTACTTC. Based on the CDR3 plus reference TRBV7-9 and TRBJ2-7, the full variable domain is DTGVSQNPRHKITKRGQNVTFRCDPISEHNRLYWYRQTLGQGPEFLTYFQNEAQLEKSRLLSDRFSAERPKGSFSTLEIQRTEQGDSAMYLCASSHRDRNYEQYFGPGTRLTVT.

The chain has TRBV30 and TRBJ2-5; D uncertain. The CDR3 is 10 amino acids. CDR1 and CDR2 from the germline V gene are GTSNPN and SVGIG (reference sequence). Trimming stripped 3 bases from V and 5 bases from J, with 4 bases between. CDR3 in DNA: TGTGCCTGGAGGCAGGAGACCCAGTACTTC. Residues: CAWRQETQYF.

The chain is built from TRBV11-2 and TRBJ1-3; D is ambiguous. CDR1 is SGHAT and CDR2 is FQNNGV in the germline V gene. The V gene lost 3 bases and the J gene lost 4 bases, with 13 bases spanning the gap. CDR3 size: 15 residues. For the CDR3, the DNA is TGTGCCAGCAGCTTTTACCGGACTGGGGGAAACACCATATATTTT. It translates to CASSFYRTGGNTIYF.

The chain links TRBV5-1 to TRBJ1-6; TRBD1 matches at 7 bases. Germline CDR1 SGHRS, CDR2 YFSETQ. V trimming: 0 bases; J trimming: 6 bases; junction bases outside the gene matches: 3. This CDR3 comprises 15 residues. The CDR3 DNA reads TGCGCCAGCAGCTTGGATCACAGGGGTAATTCACCCCTCCACTTT. It specifies CASSLDHRGNSPLHF.

The chain couples TRBV13 to TRBJ1-1, with 7 bases identical to TRBD1. This CDR3 comprises 16 residues. Germline values: CDR1 PRHDT, CDR2 FYEKMQ (reference sequence). Trimming at V came to 4 bases and at J to 1 base, leaving 9 bases not matched to a gene. CDR3 residues: CASSSRDRTTNTEAFF. For the CDR3, the DNA is TGTGCCAGCAGCTCCCGGGACAGAACTACGAACACTGAAGCTTTCTTT.

CDR3 DNA sequence: TGCGCCAGCAGCCTTTCTTTATCAGGGGAGAGGACTGAAGCTTTCTTT. This translates into CASSLSLSGERTEAFF. V usage is TRBV5-1 and J usage is TRBJ1-1; perhaps TRBD1 as D (6 bases). Germline CDR1 and CDR2: SGHRS and YFSETQ. This CDR3 contains 16 residues. V dropped 4 bases and J dropped 5 bases, with 21 bases sitting between them.

The J gene is TRBJ1-2, the V gene TRBV7-9, with D hard to call. The CDR3 length is 16 residues. Trimming removed 5 bases from V and 0 bases from J, with 16 bases in between. The V gene's germline CDR1 is SEHNR and CDR2 FQNEAQ (reference sequence). The CDR3 here is CASSLLFEHPNYGYTF. The CDR3 bases are TGTGCCAGCAGCCTCCTTTTCGAGCACCCTAACTATGGCTACACCTTC.

The chain links TRBV28 to TRBJ2-5, with TRBD1 as a possible D gene (7 bases). The V gene lost 7 bases and the J gene lost 5 bases, with 14 bases spanning the gap. The CDR3 extends over 13 amino acids. Germline values: CDR1 MDHEN, CDR2 SYDVKM. As DNA, the CDR3 is TGTGCCAGCACAGAGACAGGGAGGGAGACCCAGTACTTC. It encodes CASTETGRETQYF.